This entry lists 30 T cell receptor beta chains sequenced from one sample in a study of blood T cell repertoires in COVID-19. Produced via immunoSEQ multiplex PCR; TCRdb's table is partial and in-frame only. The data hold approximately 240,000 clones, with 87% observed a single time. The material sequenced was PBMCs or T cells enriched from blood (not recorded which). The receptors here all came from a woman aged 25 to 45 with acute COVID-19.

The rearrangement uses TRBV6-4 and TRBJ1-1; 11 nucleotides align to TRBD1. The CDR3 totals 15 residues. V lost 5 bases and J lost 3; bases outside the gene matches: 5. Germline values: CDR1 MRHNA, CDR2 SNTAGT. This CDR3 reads CASSPGTGGHTEAFF. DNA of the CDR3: TGTGCCAGCAGTCCCGGGACAGGGGGGCACACTGAAGCTTTCTTT.

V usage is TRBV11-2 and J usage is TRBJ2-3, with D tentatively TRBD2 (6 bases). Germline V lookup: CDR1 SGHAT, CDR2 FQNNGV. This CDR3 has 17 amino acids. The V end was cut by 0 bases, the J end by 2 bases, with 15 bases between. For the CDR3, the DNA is TGTGCCAGCAGCTTAGATCGTGCGGGATTTAACACAGATACGCAGTATTTT. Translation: CASSLDRAGFNTDTQYF.

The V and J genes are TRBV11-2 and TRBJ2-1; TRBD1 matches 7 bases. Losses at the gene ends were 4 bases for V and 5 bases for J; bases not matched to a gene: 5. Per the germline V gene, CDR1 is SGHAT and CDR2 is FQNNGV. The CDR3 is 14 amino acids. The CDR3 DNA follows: TGTGCCAGCAGCTCCGGGACAGAGCACAATGAGCAGTTCTTC. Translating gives CASSSGTEHNEQFF.

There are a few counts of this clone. CDR3 nucleotides: TGTGCCAGTAGTATTCGGACAGGGAATCAGCCCCAGCATTTT. Protein: CASSIRTGNQPQHF. The chain uses TRBV19 and TRBJ1-5; 8 positions match TRBD1. CDR1 and CDR2 (germline): LNHDA, SQIVND (reference sequence). With 3 bases clipped from V and 4 bases from J, the junction kept 2 bases outside the gene matches. The CDR3 totals 14 residues.

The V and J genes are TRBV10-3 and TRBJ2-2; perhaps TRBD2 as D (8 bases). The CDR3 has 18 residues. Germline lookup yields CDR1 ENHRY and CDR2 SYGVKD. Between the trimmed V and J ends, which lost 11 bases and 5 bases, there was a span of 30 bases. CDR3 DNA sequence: TGTGCCGCCTTACGGGACAGCAAAAGCGGGAGTGGGACCGGGGAGCTGTTTTTT. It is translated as CAALRDSKSGSGTGELFF.

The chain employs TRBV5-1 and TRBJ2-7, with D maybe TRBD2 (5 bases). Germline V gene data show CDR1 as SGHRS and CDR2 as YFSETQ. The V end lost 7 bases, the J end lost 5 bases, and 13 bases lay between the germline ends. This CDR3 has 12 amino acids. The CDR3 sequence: CASCALAHEQYF. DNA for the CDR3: TGCGCCAGCTGTGCGCTAGCCCACGAGCAGTACTTC.

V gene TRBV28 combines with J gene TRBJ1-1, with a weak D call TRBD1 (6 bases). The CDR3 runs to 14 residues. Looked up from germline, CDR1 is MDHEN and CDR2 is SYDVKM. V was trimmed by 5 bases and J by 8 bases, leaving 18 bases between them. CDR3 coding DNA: TGTGCCAGCAGTCTCACCCAAACAGGGACGGAAGCTTTCTTT. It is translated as CASSLTQTGTEAFF.

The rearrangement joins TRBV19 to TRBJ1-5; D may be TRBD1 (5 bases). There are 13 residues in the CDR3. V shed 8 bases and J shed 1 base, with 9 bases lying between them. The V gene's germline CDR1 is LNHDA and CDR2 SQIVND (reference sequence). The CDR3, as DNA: TGTGCCAGTCAGGGTTTCAGCAATCAGCCCCAGCATTTT. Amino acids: CASQGFSNQPQHF.

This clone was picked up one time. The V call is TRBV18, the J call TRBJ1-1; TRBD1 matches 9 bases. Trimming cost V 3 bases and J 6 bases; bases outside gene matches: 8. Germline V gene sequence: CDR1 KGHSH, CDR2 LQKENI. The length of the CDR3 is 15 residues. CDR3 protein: CASSPGQGSGAEAFF. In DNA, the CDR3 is TGTGCCAGCTCACCGGGACAGGGATCAGGGGCTGAAGCTTTCTTT.

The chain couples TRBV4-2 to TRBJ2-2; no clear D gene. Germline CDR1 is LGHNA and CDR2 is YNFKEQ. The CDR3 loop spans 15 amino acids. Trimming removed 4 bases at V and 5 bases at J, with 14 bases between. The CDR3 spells CASSPSGKVTGELFF. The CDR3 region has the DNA TGTGCCAGCAGCCCCTCGGGTAAGGTTACCGGGGAGCTGTTTTTT.

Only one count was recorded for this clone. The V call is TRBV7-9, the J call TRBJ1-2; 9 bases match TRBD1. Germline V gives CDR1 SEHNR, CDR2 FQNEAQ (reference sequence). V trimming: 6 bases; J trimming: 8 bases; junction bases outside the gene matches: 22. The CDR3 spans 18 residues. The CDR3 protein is CASSPSGTGLHQGRGYTF. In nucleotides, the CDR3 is TGTGCCAGCAGTCCGTCCGGGACAGGGCTTCACCAGGGCCGCGGCTACACCTTC.

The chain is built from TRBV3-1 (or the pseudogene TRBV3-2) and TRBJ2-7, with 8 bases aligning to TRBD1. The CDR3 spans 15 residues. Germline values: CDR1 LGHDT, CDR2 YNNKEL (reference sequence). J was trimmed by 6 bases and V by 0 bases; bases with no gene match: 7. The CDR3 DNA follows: TGTGCCAGCAGCCAAGACCACAGGGGGTGGGCCGAGCAGTACTTC. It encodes CASSQDHRGWAEQYF.

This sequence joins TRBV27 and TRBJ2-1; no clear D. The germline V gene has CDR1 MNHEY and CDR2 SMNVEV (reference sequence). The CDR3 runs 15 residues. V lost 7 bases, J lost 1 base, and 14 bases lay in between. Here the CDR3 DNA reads TGTGCCAGCACTTCCCCAAGCAGGTCCTACAATGAGCAGTTCTTC. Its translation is CASTSPSRSYNEQFF.

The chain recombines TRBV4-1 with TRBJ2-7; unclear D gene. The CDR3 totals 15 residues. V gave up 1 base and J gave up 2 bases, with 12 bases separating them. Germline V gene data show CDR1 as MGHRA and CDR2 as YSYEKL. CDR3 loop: CASSQGHGLAYEQYF. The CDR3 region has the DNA TGCGCCAGCAGCCAAGGGCACGGGTTAGCCTACGAGCAGTACTTC.

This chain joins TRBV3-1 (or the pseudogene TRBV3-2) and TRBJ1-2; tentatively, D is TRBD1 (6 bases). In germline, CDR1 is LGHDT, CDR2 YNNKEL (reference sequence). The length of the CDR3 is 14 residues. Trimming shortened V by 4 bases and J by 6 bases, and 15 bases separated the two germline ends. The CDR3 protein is CASSPHRVIHGYTF. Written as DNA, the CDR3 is TGTGCCAGCAGCCCCCACAGGGTTATACATGGCTACACCTTC.

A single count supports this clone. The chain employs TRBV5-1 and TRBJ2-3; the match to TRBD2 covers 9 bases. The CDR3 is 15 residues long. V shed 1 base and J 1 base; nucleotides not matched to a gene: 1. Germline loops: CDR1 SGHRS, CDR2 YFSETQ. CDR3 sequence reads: CASSLSSGGTDTQYF. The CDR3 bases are TGCGCCAGCAGCTTGTCTAGCGGGGGCACAGATACGCAGTATTTT.

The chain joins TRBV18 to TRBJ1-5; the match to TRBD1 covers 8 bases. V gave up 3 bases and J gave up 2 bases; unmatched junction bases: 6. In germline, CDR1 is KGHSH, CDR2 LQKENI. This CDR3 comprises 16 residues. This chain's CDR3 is CASSPGLGQGNQPQHF. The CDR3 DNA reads TGTGCCAGCTCACCCGGGCTGGGACAGGGCAATCAGCCCCAGCATTTT.

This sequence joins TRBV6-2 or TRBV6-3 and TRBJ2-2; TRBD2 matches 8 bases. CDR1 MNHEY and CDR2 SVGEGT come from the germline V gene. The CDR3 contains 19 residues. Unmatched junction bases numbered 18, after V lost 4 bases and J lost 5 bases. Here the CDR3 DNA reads TGTGCCAGCAGTTCTGACTCAATGTTCAGCGGGAGAGGTACCGGGGAGCTGTTTTTT. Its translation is CASSSDSMFSGRGTGELFF.

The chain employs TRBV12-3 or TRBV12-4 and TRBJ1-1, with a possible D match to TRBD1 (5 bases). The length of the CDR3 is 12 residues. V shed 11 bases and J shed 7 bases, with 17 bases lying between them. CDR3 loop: CACGTAQLEAFF. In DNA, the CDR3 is TGTGCCTGCGGGACCGCGCAACTTGAAGCTTTCTTT.

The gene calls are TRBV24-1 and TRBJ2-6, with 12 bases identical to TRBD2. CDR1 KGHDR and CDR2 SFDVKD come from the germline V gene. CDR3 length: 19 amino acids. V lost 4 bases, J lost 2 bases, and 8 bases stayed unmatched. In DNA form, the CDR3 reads TGTGCCACCAGTGACTCGGCGCGGACTAGCGGGGCTGGGGCCAACGTCCTGACTTTC. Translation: CATSDSARTSGAGANVLTF.

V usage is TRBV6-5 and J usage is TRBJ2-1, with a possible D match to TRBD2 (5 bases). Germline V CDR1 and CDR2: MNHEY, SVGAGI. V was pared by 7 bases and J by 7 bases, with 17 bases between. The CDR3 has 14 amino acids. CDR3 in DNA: TGTGCCAGCATTCCGGGGTTGGCAATTAATGAGCAGTTCTTC. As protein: CASIPGLAINEQFF.

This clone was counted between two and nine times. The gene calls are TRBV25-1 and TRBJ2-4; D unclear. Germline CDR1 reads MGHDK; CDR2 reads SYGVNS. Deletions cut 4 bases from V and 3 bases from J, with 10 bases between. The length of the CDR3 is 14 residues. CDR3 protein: CASSGSRIKNIQYF. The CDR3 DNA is TGTGCCAGCAGTGGCTCGCGGATCAAAAACATTCAGTACTTC.

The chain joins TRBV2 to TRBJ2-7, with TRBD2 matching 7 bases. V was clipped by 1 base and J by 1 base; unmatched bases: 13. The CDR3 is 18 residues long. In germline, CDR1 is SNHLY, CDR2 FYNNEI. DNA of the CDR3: TGTGCCAGCAGTGAAGTAATTTTATTTGGGAGGGGATCCTACGAGCAGTACTTC. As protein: CASSEVILFGRGSYEQYF.

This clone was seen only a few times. The CDR3 region has the DNA TGTGCCAGCAGCTTAGCCGGAGGTGTAGACACTGAAGCTTTCTTT. Translated: CASSLAGGVDTEAFF. V is TRBV7-9 and J is TRBJ1-1; the D is unclear. CDR3 length equals 15 residues. V was cut by 0 bases and J by 3 bases, with 11 bases left in between. The V gene's germline CDR1 is SEHNR and CDR2 FQNEAQ (reference sequence).

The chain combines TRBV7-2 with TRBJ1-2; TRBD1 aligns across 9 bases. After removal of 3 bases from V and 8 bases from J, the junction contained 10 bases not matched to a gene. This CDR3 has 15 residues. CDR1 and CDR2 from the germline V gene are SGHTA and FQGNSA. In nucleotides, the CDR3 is TGTGCCAGCAGCTTTTCTTGGGACAGGGAGTTAGGCTACACCTTC. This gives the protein CASSFSWDRELGYTF.

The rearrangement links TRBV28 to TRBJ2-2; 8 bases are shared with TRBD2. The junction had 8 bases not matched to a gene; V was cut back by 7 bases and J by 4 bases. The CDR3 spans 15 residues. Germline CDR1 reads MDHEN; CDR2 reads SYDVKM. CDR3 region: CASTKGLAGTGELFF. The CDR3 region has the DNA TGTGCCAGCACCAAAGGACTAGCTGGCACCGGGGAGCTGTTTTTT.

The DNA for the CDR3 is TGTGCCAGCAGTGAGGGACAGGGAATGGACACTGAAGCTTTCTTT. This codes for CASSEGQGMDTEAFF. V usage is TRBV25-1 and J usage is TRBJ1-1, with 9 positions matching TRBD1. The junction had 5 bases not matched to a gene; V was cut back by 3 bases and J by 3 bases. Germline assignment: CDR1 MGHDK and CDR2 SYGVNS. The CDR3 spans 15 residues.

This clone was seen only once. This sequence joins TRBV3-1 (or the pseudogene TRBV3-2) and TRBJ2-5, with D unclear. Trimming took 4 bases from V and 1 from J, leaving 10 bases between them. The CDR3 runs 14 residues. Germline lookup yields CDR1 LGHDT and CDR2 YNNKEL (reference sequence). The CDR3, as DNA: TGTGCCAGCAGCCCCCGACAAGCCCAAGAGACCCAGTACTTC. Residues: CASSPRQAQETQYF.

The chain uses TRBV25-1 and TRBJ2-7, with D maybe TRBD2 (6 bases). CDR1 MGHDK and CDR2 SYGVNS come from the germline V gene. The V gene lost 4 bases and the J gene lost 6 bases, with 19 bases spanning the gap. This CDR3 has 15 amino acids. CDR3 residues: CASSANDGRIREQYF. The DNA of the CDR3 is TGTGCCAGCAGTGCGAATGACGGGAGAATACGCGAGCAGTACTTC.

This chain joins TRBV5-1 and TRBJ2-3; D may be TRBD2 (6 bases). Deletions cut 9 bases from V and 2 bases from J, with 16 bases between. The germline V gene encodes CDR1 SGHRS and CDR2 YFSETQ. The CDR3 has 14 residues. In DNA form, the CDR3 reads TGCGCCACCCAGAGACTAGGCCTCACAGATACGCAGTATTTT. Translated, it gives CATQRLGLTDTQYF. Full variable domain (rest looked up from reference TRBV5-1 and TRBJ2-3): KAGVTQTPRYLIKTRGQQVTLSCSPISGHRSVSWYQQTPGQGLQFLFEYFSETQRNKGNFPGRFSGRQFSNSRSEMNVSTLELGDSALYLCATQRLGLTDTQYFGPGTRLTVL.